This T cell receptor (beta chain) was captured by sequencing in a study of cytomegalovirus exposure and HLA in healthy donors (dated by TCRdb to between 2016 and 2019). Study-level background: In an earlier analysis of approximately 500 of the donors, 276 Gb of sequence data and 90 million to 130 million unique TCR beta sequences from roughly 200 million T cells were reported. Around 300 gigabases of sequencing data and approximately 84 million unique TCR sequences were included in an early release covering around 600 HLA-typed donors. Of the approximately 400 genotyped donors, less than 90% were placed in the genetic ancestry cluster associated with self-reported Caucasian donors. The study aimed to test whether cataloging public T cell receptors could reveal signatures of past pathogen exposure. The study profiled the T cell repertoires of under 700 subjects by immunosequencing and related them to cytomegalovirus serostatus. A separate validation cohort of approximately 120 different subjects was used in addition to the roughly 670-subject first cohort. The study combined high-throughput TCR immunosequencing, statistical association of individual TCRs with disease status, and machine learning to predict cytomegalovirus infection status. To study patterns of TCR occurrence, a later analysis re-analyzed previously published TCR beta repertoires from around 670 donors and added high-resolution HLA genotyping. Rather than drawing on any new phenotypic data, the later analysis identified candidate immune exposures from TCR beta sequences and the way those sequences occurred across donors. To decide whether each TCR beta V gene segment behaved as functional or pseudogenic, an earlier analysis of some 570 of the donors relied on high-throughput TCR beta sequencing. Donor age, sex, ethnicity and CMV serostatus were compiled alongside the repertoire data. In a later genetic analysis, genome-wide SNP genotypes for about 55% of the 666 donors were used, and that subset was treated as a discovery cohort. All discovery cohort repertoires had been generated on a single sequencing platform. HLA typing covered class I and class II loci at four-digit resolution. Typing coverage varied by locus: roughly 629-640 donors for A, B, C, DRB1 and DQB1; 522 for DQA1; more than 600 for DPA1; approximately 470 for DPB1. Because of strong linkage in the cohort, five DR-DQ haplotypes were treated as single units for association and clustering. Among around 400 genotyped donors of the cohort, an average of about 220,000 unique TCR beta nucleotide sequences was sequenced per donor, of which about 18% were non-productive. Here is what the overall study found, with its caveats: Most CMV-associated TCR beta chains appeared to be HLA-restricted in a later analysis, and the HLA associations seemed to be driven largely by CMV exposure. Broadly in line with IMGT annotations, most TCR beta V segments showed up in productive rearrangements about 87% or about 30% of the time in an earlier analysis of around 600 of the donors. In a later analysis, HLA-associated TCR beta chains showed more clonal expansion and lower generation probabilities than non-associated chains that were equally common. An association between a missense DCLRE1C variant and V-gene and J-gene trimming of TCR beta chains was found in a later genetic analysis and replicated in an independent cohort. A total of 164 TCR beta chains were listed by the study as associated with cytomegalovirus. A group of highly shared sequence variants was considered likely to be a technical artifact of the sequencing pipeline. Because the 87-base-pair reads could not distinguish some IMGT-functional V segments, including TRBV6-2 and TRBV6-3, those segments were excluded. The classifier was reported to diagnose cytomegalovirus status with high specificity and sensitivity in both the original cohort and the validation cohort. Three of the identified cytomegalovirus-associated TCR beta chains were confirmed in vitro to be specific for cytomegalovirus antigens. Compared with the roughly 670-donor mean, donors in an Asian-associated ancestry cluster had fewer N-insertions in productive TCRs, according to a later genetic analysis. When HLA alleles, especially DR and DQ, strongly co-occurred, attributing TCR associations to individual alleles was difficult. Because counts were too low, some 17 rarely observed V segments, including chromosome 9 orphons, were excluded from the earlier analysis of some 590 of the donors. Because some donors lacked HLA typing at each locus, the association tests relied only on the typed subset. While some public TCRs were present in many individuals, most TCR sequences turned up only very rarely across donors. A later analysis associated 15,000 to 20,000 TCR beta sequences with specific HLA alleles at a false discovery rate of 0.05. Roughly uniform sequencing depth across donors was assumed in presence/absence analyses, although this assumption may not hold. Linkage disequilibrium might explain the correlated functional status among segregating V segments, but an unknown experimental factor could not be excluded. For the cohort, immune exposure information was limited to CMV serostatus. A further reported finding was that TCR beta sequences accurately predicted the HLA-A and HLA-B alleles for most subjects in the first cohort. A later analysis reported that several top co-occurrence clusters appeared linked to parvovirus B19, influenza, CMV and Epstein-Barr virus. The authors suggested that the approach could potentially be extended to other disease states and immunological phenotypes. In a later analysis, TCR association rates were found to vary across HLA loci, with the most associated TCRs seen for DRB1 alleles and the fewest for HLA-C alleles. The cohort was sequenced for TCR beta chains only, and without alpha or paired-chain data the features that could be detected were limited.

The cohort comprised fewer than 700 healthy bone marrow donors. Cohort members were all nominally healthy when sampled, although unrecorded immune exposures were likely present. The donor was CMV seronegative and belonged to the group of 352 seronegative cohort members. A peripheral blood sample was collected from each donor, and TCR beta sequencing was performed on peripheral blood mononuclear cells. The Qiagen DNeasy Blood Extraction Kit was used to extract genomic DNA from the blood cell samples. This clone was found once. This clone's antigen is unknown. No base-level quality is on record; no much larger clone is a single base apart. The library relied on the immunoSEQ multiplex PCR assay. For the multiplex PCR, a mixture combining 60 forward primers for TCR Vbeta segments and 13 reverse primers for TCR Jbeta segments was used. A multiplex PCR assay on genomic DNA amplified the CDR3 region of rearranged TCR beta genes. The Illumina HiSeq System was used to sequence the amplified TCR beta libraries as 87-base-pair reads. The published analysis was carried out like this. A later analysis tallied around 87 million unique TCR beta chains across the roughly 610 repertoires, and about 10 million of those chains were shared by two or more donors. A nearest-neighbor algorithm error-corrected the raw reads and collapsed the reads into unique sequences, merging closely related sequences to remove PCR and sequencing errors. Alignment of CDR3 sequences to IMGT reference sequences was used to assign V, D and J gene segments. Each retained sequence needed at least a six-nucleotide match to both a V gene segment and a J gene segment. Rearrangements were classified as productive when the CDR3 lacked stop codons and remained in frame with V and J, and all other rearrangements were classified as non-productive. CDR3 was defined according to IMGT convention as the region running from the second conserved V-encoded cysteine to the conserved J-encoded phenylalanine. The earlier analysis of about 620 of the donors excluded sequences that lacked an unambiguous match to a single V gene segment. In an earlier analysis of approximately 500 of the donors, a V segment was called functional when productive rearrangements were above 56.7%, and segregating when the standard deviation between donors exceeded 5%. To diagnose cytomegalovirus status from the catalog of TCR beta chain sequences, a statistical classification framework was built. In a later analysis, TCR nucleotide sequences were compared against IMGT/GENE-DB human TR gene sequences so that V and J genes could be assigned. In a later analysis, CDR3 sequences and most-parsimonious VDJ recombination scenarios were assigned using the TCRdist pipeline. In a later analysis, each TCR beta chain was defined by its CDR3 amino acid sequence together with its V-gene family, and reads lacking a unique V-gene family were excluded. A later analysis removed several hundred highly shared, low-generation-probability nucleotide sequences to deal with suspected cross-contamination and a sequencing artifact. In a later analysis, a clonal expansion index for each public chain was calculated from normalized within-repertoire ranks of inferred template counts. Generation probabilities in a later analysis came from a VDJ recombination model fitted to out-of-frame rearrangements, and those results were checked against IGoR. In a later analysis, hypergeometric tests were used to score TCR-TCR, TCR-HLA and TCR-CMV co-occurrence, with a repertoire-size bias correction applied to TCR pairs. A later analysis estimated false discovery rates by permuting HLA or CMV assignments 20 times. In a later analysis, co-occurring TCRs were grouped using DBSCAN, and TCRdist sequence similarity was added for clustering within HLA-allele-positive subsets. Repertoires with fewer than 30,000 or more than 120,000 public chains were left out of co-occurrence clustering, as were four to six repertoires with anomalous nucleotide sharing. TCRdb carries this immuneACCESS record with in-frame sequences only. Its versions omit some clonotypes, under half of them owing to an unresolved V gene in the studies checked, with the rest unexplained. The V and J calls and clone size were taken over from that table, and D and trimming were inferred from the DNA. Recorded for this sample are approximately 150,000 clones; over 60% of them occurred a single time. The ten top clones hold 6.5% of the sample.

The CDR3, from cysteine to phenylalanine, totals 14 residues. The only DNA kept is the CDR3, 42 bases in frame from the first base. V lost 5 bases and J lost 4 bases; the stretch between them is 14 bases long. CDR1 and CDR2 were assigned from the germline V gene (reference sequence) as SGHAT and FQDESV. Recombination connected TRBV11-1 to TRBJ1-2, with TRBD1 as a weak D call on 6 bases. Input material: PBMCs. This receptor was taken from an older woman in good health and CMV-seronegative. CDR3 reads: CASSQGQSAYGYTF. The base sequence is TGTGCCAGCAGCCAAGGACAGTCGGCCTATGGCTACACCTTC.